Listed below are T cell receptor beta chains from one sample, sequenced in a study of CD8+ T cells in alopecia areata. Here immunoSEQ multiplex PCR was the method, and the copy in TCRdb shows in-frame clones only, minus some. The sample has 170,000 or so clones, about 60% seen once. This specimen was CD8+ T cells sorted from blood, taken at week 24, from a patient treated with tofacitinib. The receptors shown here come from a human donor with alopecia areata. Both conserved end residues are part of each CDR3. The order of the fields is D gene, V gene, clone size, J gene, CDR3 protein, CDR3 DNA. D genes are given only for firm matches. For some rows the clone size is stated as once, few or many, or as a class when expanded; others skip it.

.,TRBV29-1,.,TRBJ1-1,CSVEEGTEAFF,TGCAGCGTTGAAGAGGGCACTGAAGCTTTCTTT
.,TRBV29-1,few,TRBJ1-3,CSVDLGSGNTIYF,TGCAGCGTTGACTTAGGGTCTGGAAACACCATATATTTT
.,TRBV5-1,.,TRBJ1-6,CASSLAAGVDSPLHF,TGCGCCAGCAGCTTGGCAGCAGGGGTGGATTCACCCCTCCACTTT
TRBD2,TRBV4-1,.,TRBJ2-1,CASSPVAGGIHEQFF,TGCGCCAGCAGCCCGGTAGCGGGGGGGATCCATGAGCAGTTCTTC
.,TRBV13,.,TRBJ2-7,CASSLQTGDYEQYF,TGTGCCAGCAGCTTACAGACAGGCGACTACGAGCAGTACTTC
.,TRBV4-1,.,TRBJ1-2,CASSQAPGPNPINYGYTF,TGCGCCAGCAGCCAAGCCCCGGGGCCTAACCCCATTAACTATGGCTACACCTTC
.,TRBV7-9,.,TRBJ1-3,CASSPWTAGNTIYF,TGTGCCAGCAGCCCATGGACTGCTGGAAACACCATATATTTT
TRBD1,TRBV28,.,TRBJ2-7,CASSFLDRGNEQYF,TGTGCCAGCAGTTTTTTGGACAGGGGGAACGAGCAGTACTTC
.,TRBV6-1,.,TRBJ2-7,CASSKGAIYEQYF,TGTGCCAGCAGTAAGGGCGCGATCTACGAGCAGTACTTC
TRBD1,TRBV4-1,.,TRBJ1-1,CASSQRGDSSEAFF,TGCGCCAGCAGCCAACGAGGGGACAGCAGTGAAGCTTTCTTT
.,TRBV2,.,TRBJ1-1,CASSGSLLGASGAFF,TGTGCCAGCAGTGGTAGTCTTTTGGGGGCCTCAGGGGCTTTCTTT
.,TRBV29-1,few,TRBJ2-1,CSVETFRLVESYNEQFF,TGCAGCGTTGAAACCTTTCGGTTAGTGGAGTCCTACAATGAGCAGTTCTTC
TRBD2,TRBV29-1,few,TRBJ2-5,CSACVAGGQETQYF,TGCAGCGCCTGTGTAGCGGGGGGCCAAGAGACCCAGTACTTC
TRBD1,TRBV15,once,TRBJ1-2,CATSRGGTGNNYGYTF,TGTGCCACCAGCAGGGGGGGGACAGGGAATAACTATGGCTACACCTTC
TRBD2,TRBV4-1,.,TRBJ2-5,CASSQDRSGVGQETQYF,TGCGCCAGCAGCCAAGATAGAAGCGGGGTAGGCCAAGAGACCCAGTACTTC
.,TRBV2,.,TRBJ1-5,CASSTGNQPQHF,TGTGCCAGCAGTACTGGGAATCAGCCCCAGCATTTT
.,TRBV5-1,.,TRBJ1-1,CASSIMAGVLNTEAFF,TGCGCCAGCAGCATCATGGCAGGGGTACTCAACACTGAAGCTTTCTTT